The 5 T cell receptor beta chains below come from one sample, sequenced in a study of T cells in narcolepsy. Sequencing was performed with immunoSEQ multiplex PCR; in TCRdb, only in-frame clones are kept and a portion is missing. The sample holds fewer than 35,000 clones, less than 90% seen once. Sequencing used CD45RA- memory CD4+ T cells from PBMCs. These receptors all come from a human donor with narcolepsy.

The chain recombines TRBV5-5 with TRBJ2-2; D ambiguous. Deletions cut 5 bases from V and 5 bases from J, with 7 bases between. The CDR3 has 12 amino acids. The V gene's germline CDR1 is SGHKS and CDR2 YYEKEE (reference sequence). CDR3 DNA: TGTGCCAGCAGTCCAAGAACCGGGGAGCTGTTTTTT. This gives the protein CASSPRTGELFF.

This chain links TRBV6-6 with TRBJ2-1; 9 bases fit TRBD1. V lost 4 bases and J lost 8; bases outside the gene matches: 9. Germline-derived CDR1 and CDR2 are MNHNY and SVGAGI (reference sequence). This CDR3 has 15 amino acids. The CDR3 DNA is TGTGCCAGCAGTTCACTGGACAGGGGCTCCGATGAGCAGTTCTTC. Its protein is CASSSLDRGSDEQFF.

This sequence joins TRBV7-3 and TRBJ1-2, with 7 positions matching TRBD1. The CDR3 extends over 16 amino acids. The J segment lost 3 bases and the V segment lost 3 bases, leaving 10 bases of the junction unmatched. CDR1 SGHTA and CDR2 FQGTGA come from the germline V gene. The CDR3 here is CASSLSPGQSDYGYTF. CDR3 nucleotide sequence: TGTGCCAGCAGCTTGTCTCCGGGACAGAGCGACTATGGCTACACCTTC.

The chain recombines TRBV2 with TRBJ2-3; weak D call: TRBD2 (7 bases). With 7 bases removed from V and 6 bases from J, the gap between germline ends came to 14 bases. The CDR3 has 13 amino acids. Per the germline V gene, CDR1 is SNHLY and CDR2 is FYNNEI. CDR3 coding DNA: TGTGCCAGCAAGGGGGGGGCGGGTGATACGCAGTATTTT. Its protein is CASKGGAGDTQYF.

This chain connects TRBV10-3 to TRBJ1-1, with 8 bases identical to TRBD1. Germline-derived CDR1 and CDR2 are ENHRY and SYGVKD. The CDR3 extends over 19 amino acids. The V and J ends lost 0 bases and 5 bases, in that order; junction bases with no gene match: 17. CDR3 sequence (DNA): TGTGCCATCAGTGAGTCGACAACCCGGGCAGGGGGCTCAAAAACTGAAGCTTTCTTT. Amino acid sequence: CAISESTTRAGGSKTEAFF.